This entry describes one T cell receptor (beta chain). The specificity of this receptor is unknown. No base qualities exist here, and no much larger clone lies one base off it. This entry belongs to a study of OX40 agonist ivuxolimab in advanced cancers. Regarding the complete study: Ivuxolimab was a fully human IgG2 agonistic monoclonal antibody targeting the costimulatory receptor OX40 (CD134). Intravenous ivuxolimab was administered to patients every 2 weeks at six dose levels: 0.01, 0.1, 0.3, 1.5, 3 and 10 mg/kg. Of the roughly 51 patients in dose escalation, 19 had hepatocellular carcinoma, around 15 had melanoma, 9 had renal cell carcinoma and 9 had head and neck cancer. The dose-escalation cohort was 82.7% male with a mean age of approximately 60 years, ranging from 23 to 79. Prior anti-PD-1, anti-PD-L1 or anti-CTLA-4 therapy was permitted, and checkpoint inhibitors had been received by more than 35% of dose-escalation patients. Partial responses occurred in three dose-escalation patients, of whom one had hepatocellular carcinoma and two had cutaneous melanoma. Peripheral TCRbeta sequencing aimed to test whether ivuxolimab altered TCR sequence diversity and caused clonal T-cell expansion. The paper describes the monotherapy dose-escalation part (N ≈ 50 patients) of the phase I trial of ivuxolimab. Overall results and qualifications from the work: Low levels of normalized T-cell clonal expansion were also seen in some patients who did not respond. At doses from 0.1 to 3.0 mg/kg, clonal expansion was seen in both CD4+ and CD8+ blood T cells between baseline and week 6. The antigen specificity of the peripheral T cells that underwent clonal expansion was not determined. In the 0.1-3.0 mg/kg groups, partial responders were among the patients with the lowest normalized peripheral clonal expansion, particularly in CD8+ T cells. After ivuxolimab, CD8+ T cells had more expanded clones than CD4+ T cells on average.

To sequence the TCRbeta CDR3 region, genomic DNA was isolated from the sorted cells. The immunoSEQ Assay was used for sequencing of TCRbeta CDR3 regions. Drawn from immuneACCESS, this table holds only the in-frame rearrangements with V and J called that TCRdb kept. Clones are partly lost; checked studies trace under half to an unresolved V gene and leave the rest unexplained. The sample table lists roughly 80,000 clones, approximately 89% of them with a count of one. Of the sample, over 0.35% is held by the ten largest clones. Patients with a history of autoimmune disease or receiving systemic immunosuppression were excluded from the trial. In every dose cohort, peripheral blood was drawn for TCR sequencing at baseline, cycle 4 day 1, and cycle 7 day 1. Samples came from an open-label, multicenter, first-in-human phase I dose-escalation trial of ivuxolimab. Adults with locally advanced or metastatic head and neck squamous cell, hepatocellular, melanoma or renal cell carcinoma were enrolled in the trial. Before TCR sequencing, CD4+ and CD8+ T cells were separately sorted from peripheral blood.

Cut back by 6 bases and 2 bases, the V and J ends lie 12 bases apart. Based on the germline V gene, the CDR1 and CDR2 sequences are MNHEY and SVGAGI. There are 14 amino acids in the CDR3, from cysteine to phenylalanine inclusive. CDR3 DNA only is kept here, 42 bases in frame from base 1. The sequencing used CD4+ or CD8+ T cells sorted from blood, collected in a trial of the OX40 agonist ivuxolimab. This sequence originates from an adult with an advanced solid tumor such as melanoma, head and neck, liver or kidney cancer. Here the chain combines TRBV6-5 and TRBJ2-3, and TRBD1 may be the D gene, going by 5 matching bases. The DNA sequence is as follows: TGTGCCAGCAGCTTTGGACATTTCACAGATACGCAGTATTTT. Translation gives CASSFGHFTDTQYF.